The 2 T cell receptor beta chains below were found in one sample sequenced in a study of spatial heterogeneity in lung cancer. Study results and limitations: Intratumoral expanded alpha and beta TCR counts were found to track tumor mutation counts.

Noted time point: sample taken at primary tumor resection. TCRdb fed the 5' RACE reads into MiXCR, producing one record per CDR3 protein. The repertoire has 13,000 or so distinct CDR3 sequences, about 5.4% of them found once; the top ten carry roughly 11%. What these receptors recognize is not known. Sequenced material: lung tumor tissue, taken at surgery. These receptors were collected from a female donor with early-stage non-small cell lung cancer.

This clonotype was observed many times. The genes are TRBV6-1 and TRBJ1-5; D not resolved. Germline V gene lookup returns CDR1 MNHNS and CDR2 SASEGT. There are 13 residues in the CDR3. Trimming stripped 5 bases from V and 3 bases from J, with 8 bases between. CDR3 sequence: CASSYSTNQPQHF. The CDR3 nucleotides read TGTGCCAGCAGTTACAGTACCAATCAGCCCCAGCATTTT.

This clonotype was recorded many times. This chain connects TRBV12-3 or TRBV12-4 to TRBJ1-2, with 10 bases fitting TRBD1. Unmatched junction bases numbered 3, after V lost 5 bases and J lost 0 bases. The CDR3 spans 15 residues. As DNA, the CDR3 is TGTGCCAGCAGTCCCGGACAGGGGGCTAACTATGGCTACACCTTC. Translated: CASSPGQGANYGYTF.